Given below is one TCR beta chain in context. Its antigen is as yet unknown. Unique molecular identifiers were incorporated into the prepared TCRbeta library. A single record per CDR3 protein comes from TCRdb applying MiXCR to the PCR reads. The table has approximately 1,000,000 distinct CDR3 sequences, less than 30% seen once. The germline V gene encodes CDR1 SGHRS and CDR2 YFSETQ. The CDR3 has 15 amino acids. V was trimmed by 1 base and J by 4 bases, leaving 14 bases between them. These data are taken from a study of T-cell reconstitution after alpha-beta-depleted transplantation in children. The study, taken as a whole, reports: Diversity and T-cell counts at one year after transplant derived mostly from new T cells. Expanded graft clones numbering several hundred reportedly gave rise to alpha-beta T cells about two months after transplant. Some patients owed their high day-60 TCRbeta diversity to surviving recipient T cells and thymic progenitors.

Sequencing used PBMCs, mostly from graft donor cells, obtained 360 days after TCRalphabeta/CD19-depleted stem cell transplant. The clonotype comes from a boy under two years old who had a stem cell transplant for SCID, so the T cells may come from the graft donor. This sequence joins TRBV5-1 and TRBJ1-1; D is undetermined. CDR3 sequence: CASSLRVRGSTEAFF. The CDR3 DNA reads as TGCGCCAGCAGCTTGAGGGTCCGGGGATCCACTGAAGCTTTCTTT.